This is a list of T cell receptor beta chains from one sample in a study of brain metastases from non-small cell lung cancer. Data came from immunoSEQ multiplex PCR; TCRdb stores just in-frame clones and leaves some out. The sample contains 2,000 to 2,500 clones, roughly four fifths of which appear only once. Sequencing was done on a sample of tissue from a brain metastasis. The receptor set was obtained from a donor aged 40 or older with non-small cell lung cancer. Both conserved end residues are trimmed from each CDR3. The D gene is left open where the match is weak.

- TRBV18 ASSLSPEGTDTQY
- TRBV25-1 ASSAVQFYDEQF
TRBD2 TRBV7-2 ASSLGLAGGSSTQY
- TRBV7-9 ASSLGVEGEAF
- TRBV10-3 AIRTDSTNEKLF
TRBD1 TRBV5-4 ASSSTGAQNIQY
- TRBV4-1 ASSRELGRNNQPQH
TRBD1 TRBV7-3 ASSFKGQGRGTEAF
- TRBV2 ASSTGTLGETQY
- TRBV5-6 ASSLGTVQETQY
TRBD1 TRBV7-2 ASSLGDRGNTEAF
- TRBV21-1 ASTRVGSGRGSQPQH
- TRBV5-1 ASSWDKPYEQY
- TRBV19 ASSPRTLYGYT
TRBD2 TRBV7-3 ASSKKGLGLNNEQF
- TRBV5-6 ASSLKTGSVYETQY
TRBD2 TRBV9 ASAPFLAGDTGELF
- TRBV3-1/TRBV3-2 ASSQESGSTDTQY
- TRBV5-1 ASSYGQNTGELF
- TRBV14 ASSREGGAF
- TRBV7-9 ASTPGGLNTEAF
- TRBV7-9 ASSLLNTDTQY
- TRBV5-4 ASSLEVSDTQY
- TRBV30 AWSPGTGELF
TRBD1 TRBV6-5 ASSQQGGVSPLH
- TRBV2 ASSGIGGEQY
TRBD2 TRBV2 ASGGGEQF
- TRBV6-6 VSNRYSNQPQH
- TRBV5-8 ASSWGGRGNTEAF
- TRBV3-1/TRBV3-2 ASSQGVGQETQY
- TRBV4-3 ASSQEYLGEQY
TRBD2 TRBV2 ASLAGGPREQY
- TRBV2 ASSDSLQY
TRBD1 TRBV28 ASSQGAQVYGYT
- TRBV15 ATSRAGSNTDTQY
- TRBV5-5 ASSLVSYSYEQY
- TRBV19 ASSIWEGFDQPQH
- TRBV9 ASSVLPSGEEKLF
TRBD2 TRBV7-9 ASSNRGTSGYNEQF
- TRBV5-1 ASSLSGDTEAF
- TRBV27 ASSQRGTNTGELF
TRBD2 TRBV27 ASSSSVGTSGTGEQF
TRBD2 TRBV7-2 ASSFQRGQETQY
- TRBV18 ASSPPSSGVPPF
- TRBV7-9 ASSPTNSEAF
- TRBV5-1 ASSNGRDTEAF
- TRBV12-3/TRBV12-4 ASSLTGTDTQY
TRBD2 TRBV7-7 ASSLGGGPQETQY
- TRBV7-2 ASSWGLGSLRNEQF
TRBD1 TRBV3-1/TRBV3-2 ASSPRDRGFSGANVLT
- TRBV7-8 ASSLGPQTRRSGNEQF
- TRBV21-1 ASSKASPLLTYEQY
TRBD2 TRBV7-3 ASSPTSSGEQY
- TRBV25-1 ASSEYATGGTQY
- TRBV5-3 ARRGNSGGYGYT
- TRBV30 AWRANFEKLF
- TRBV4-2 ASSRRLSGGYNEQF
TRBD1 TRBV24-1 ATSDSTGLNGELF